The present entry profiles one T cell receptor beta chain with its context. Trimming removed 0 bases from V and 6 bases from J; junction bases left unmatched: 6. This CDR3 spans 16 amino acids. Germline V gives CDR1 SGHVS, CDR2 FNYEAQ. Source study methods: Reference gene primer amplification in the assay estimated nucleated cell counts. Measured with immunoSEQ multiplex PCR; TCRdb has only the in-frame clones, and not every one. The DNA gave D and trimming, while V, J and clone size come from that table. The sample has 150,000 to 200,000 clones, approximately 88% seen once. This specimen belongs to a study of blood T cell repertoires in COVID-19. About the research overall: The United States, Italy and Spain provided the acute and convalescent COVID-19 samples. Sources were T cells, B-cell-depleted T cells, or PBMCs; the material itself was cDNA or gDNA.

V usage is TRBV7-6 and J usage is TRBJ2-3, with 10 bases identical to TRBD2. The specimen sequenced was peripheral blood. The sequence came from a woman aged 60-75 years with acute or convalescent COVID-19. CDR3 nucleotide sequence: TGTGCCAGCAGCTTAGCCGCTAGCGGGGGAGGGGATACGCAGTATTTT. This encodes CASSLAASGGGDTQYF.